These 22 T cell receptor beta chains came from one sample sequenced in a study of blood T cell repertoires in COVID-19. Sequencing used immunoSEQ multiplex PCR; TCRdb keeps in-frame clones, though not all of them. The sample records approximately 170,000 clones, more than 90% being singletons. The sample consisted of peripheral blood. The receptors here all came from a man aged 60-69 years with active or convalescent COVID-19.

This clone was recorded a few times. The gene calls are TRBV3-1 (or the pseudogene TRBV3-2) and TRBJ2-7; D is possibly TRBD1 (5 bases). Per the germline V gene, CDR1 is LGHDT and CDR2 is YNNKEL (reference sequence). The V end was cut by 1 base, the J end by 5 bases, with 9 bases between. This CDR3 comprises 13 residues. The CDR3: CASSQARAHEQYF. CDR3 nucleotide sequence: TGTGCCAGCAGCCAAGCCAGGGCCCACGAGCAGTACTTC.

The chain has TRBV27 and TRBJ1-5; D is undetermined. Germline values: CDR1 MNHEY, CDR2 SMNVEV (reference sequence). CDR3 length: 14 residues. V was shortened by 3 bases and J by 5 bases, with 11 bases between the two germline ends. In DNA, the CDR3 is TGTGCCAGCAGTTTTGGAGGGTCCCATCAGCCCCAGCATTTT. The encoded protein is CASSFGGSHQPQHF.

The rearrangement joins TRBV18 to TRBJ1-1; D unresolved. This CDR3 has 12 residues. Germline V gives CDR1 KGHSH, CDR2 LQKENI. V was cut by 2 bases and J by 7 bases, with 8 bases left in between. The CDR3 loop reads CASSPTTNEAFF. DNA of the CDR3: TGTGCCAGCTCACCAACTACTAATGAAGCTTTCTTT.

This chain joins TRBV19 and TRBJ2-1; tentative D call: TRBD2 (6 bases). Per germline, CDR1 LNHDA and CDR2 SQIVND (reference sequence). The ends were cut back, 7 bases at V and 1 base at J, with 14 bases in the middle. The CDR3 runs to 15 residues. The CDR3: CASTSGRGSYNEQFF. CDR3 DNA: TGTGCCAGTACCTCTGGGCGGGGATCCTACAATGAGCAGTTCTTC.

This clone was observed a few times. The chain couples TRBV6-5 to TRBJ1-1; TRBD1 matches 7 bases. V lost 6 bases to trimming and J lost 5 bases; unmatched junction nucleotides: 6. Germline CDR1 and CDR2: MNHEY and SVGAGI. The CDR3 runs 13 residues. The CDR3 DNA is TGTGCCAGCAGGATCCAGGGGGATACTGAAGCTTTCTTT. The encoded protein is CASRIQGDTEAFF.

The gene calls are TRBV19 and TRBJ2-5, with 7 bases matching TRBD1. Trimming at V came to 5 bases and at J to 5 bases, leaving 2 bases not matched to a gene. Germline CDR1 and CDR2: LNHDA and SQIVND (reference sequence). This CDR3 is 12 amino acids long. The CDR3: CASSRDSETQYF. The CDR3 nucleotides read TGTGCCAGTAGTCGGGACAGCGAGACCCAGTACTTC.

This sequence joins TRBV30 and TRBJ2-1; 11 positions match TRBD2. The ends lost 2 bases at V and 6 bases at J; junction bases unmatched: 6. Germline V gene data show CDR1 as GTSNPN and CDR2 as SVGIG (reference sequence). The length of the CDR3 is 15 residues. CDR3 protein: CAWSLQLAGVNEQFF. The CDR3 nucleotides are TGTGCCTGGAGTTTACAACTAGCGGGAGTCAATGAGCAGTTCTTC.

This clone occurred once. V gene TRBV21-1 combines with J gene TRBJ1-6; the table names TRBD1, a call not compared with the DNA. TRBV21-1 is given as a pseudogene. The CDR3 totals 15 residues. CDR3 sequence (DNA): TGTGCCAGCAGCATCCGACAGGGCTATAATTCACCCCTCCACTTT. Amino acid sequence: CASSIRQGYNSPLHF.

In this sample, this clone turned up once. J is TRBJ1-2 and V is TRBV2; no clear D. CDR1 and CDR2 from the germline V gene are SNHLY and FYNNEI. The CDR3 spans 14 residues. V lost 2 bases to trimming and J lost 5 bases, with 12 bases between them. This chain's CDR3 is CASSEHENSYGYTF. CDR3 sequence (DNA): TGTGCCAGCAGTGAACACGAGAACTCATATGGCTACACCTTC. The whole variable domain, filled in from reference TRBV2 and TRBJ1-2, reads EPEVTQTPSHQVTQMGQEVILRCVPISNHLYFYWYRQILGQKVEFLVSFYNNEISEKSEIFDDQFSVERPDGSNFTLKIRSTKLEDSAMYFCASSEHENSYGYTFGSGTRLTVV.

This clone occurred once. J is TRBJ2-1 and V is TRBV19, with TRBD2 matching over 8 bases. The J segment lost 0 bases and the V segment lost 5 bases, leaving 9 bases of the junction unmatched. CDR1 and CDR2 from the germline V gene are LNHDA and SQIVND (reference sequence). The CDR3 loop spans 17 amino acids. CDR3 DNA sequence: TGTGCCAGTAGTGTGTTGACTAGCGATAGCTCCTACAATGAGCAGTTCTTC. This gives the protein CASSVLTSDSSYNEQFF.

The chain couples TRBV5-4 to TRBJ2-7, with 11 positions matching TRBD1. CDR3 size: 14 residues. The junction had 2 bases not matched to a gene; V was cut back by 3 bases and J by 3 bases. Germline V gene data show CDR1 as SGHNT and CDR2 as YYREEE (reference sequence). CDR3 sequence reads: CASSWGTGGYEQYF. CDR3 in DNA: TGTGCCAGCAGCTGGGGGACAGGGGGCTACGAGCAGTACTTC.

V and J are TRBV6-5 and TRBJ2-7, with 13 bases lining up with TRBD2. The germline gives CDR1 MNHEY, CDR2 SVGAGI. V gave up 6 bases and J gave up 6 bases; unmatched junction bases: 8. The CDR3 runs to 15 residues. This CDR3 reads CASSTQLAGGLEQYF. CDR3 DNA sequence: TGTGCCAGCAGCACTCAACTAGCGGGAGGGCTCGAGCAGTACTTC.

CDR3 nucleotide sequence: TGTGCCACCTCCCAGGATGCCGCAAGCTCCTACGAGCAGTACTTC. Encoded protein: CATSQDAASSYEQYF. The V gene is TRBV18, the J gene TRBJ2-7; D is unresolved. V was shortened by 10 bases and J by 0 bases, with 19 bases between the two germline ends. This CDR3 contains 15 residues. In germline, CDR1 is KGHSH, CDR2 LQKENI.

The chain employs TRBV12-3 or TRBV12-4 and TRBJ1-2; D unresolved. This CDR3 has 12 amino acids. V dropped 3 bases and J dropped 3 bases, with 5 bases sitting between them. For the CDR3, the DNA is TGTGCCAGCAGTTTTGGAGACTATGGCTACACCTTC. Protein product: CASSFGDYGYTF.

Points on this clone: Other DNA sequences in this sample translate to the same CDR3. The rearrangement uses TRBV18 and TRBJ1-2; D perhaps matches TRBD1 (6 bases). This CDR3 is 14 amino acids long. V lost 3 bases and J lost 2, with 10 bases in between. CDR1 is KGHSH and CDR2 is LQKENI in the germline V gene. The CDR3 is CASSPDQGNYGYTF. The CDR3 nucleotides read TGTGCCAGCTCACCCGACCAGGGGAACTATGGCTACACCTTC.

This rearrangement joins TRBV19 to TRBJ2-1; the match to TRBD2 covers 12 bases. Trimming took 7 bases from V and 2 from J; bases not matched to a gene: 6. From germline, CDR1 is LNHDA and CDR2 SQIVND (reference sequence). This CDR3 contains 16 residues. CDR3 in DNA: TGTGCCAGTAACCCAACTAGCGGGAGGACCTACAATGAGCAGTTCTTC. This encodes CASNPTSGRTYNEQFF.

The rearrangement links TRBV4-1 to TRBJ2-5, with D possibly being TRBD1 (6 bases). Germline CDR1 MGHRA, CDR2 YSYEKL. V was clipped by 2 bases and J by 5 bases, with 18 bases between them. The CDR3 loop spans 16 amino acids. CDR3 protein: CASSQSGRGSWETQYF. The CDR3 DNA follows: TGCGCCAGCAGCCAAAGTGGCAGGGGATCATGGGAGACCCAGTACTTC.

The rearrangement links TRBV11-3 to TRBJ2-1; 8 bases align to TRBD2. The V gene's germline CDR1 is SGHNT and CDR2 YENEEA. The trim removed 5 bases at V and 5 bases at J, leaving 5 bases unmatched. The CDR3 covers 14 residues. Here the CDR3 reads CASSRSGSHNEQFF. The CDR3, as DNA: TGTGCCAGCAGCAGGAGCGGGAGTCACAATGAGCAGTTCTTC.

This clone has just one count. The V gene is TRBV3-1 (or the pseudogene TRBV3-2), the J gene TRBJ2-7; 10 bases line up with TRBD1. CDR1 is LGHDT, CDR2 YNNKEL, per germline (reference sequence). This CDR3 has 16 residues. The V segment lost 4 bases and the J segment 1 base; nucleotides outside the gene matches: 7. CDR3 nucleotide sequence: TGTGCCAGCAGCCCTACACCGGGACAGGGGTCCTACGAGCAGTACTTC. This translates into CASSPTPGQGSYEQYF.

CDR3 DNA: TGCGCCAGCACCTTCGAGGGCAGGGGGGACACTGAAGCTTTCTTT. Encoded protein: CASTFEGRGDTEAFF. V and J are TRBV5-1 and TRBJ1-1, with 7 bases aligning to TRBD1. V lost 6 bases and J lost 3; bases outside the gene matches: 11. The CDR3 length is 15 residues. In germline, CDR1 is SGHRS, CDR2 YFSETQ.

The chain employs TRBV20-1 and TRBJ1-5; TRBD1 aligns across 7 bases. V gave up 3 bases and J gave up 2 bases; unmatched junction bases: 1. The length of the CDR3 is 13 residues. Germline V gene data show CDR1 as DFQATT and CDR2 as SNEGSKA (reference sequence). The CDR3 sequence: CSASGQGNQPQHF. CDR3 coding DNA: TGCAGTGCTAGTGGACAGGGCAATCAGCCCCAGCATTTT.

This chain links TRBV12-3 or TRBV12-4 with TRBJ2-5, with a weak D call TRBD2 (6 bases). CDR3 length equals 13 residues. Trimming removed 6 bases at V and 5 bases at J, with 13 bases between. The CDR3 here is CASRGAGAETQYF. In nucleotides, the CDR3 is TGTGCCAGCAGGGGAGCGGGTGCGGAGACCCAGTACTTC.